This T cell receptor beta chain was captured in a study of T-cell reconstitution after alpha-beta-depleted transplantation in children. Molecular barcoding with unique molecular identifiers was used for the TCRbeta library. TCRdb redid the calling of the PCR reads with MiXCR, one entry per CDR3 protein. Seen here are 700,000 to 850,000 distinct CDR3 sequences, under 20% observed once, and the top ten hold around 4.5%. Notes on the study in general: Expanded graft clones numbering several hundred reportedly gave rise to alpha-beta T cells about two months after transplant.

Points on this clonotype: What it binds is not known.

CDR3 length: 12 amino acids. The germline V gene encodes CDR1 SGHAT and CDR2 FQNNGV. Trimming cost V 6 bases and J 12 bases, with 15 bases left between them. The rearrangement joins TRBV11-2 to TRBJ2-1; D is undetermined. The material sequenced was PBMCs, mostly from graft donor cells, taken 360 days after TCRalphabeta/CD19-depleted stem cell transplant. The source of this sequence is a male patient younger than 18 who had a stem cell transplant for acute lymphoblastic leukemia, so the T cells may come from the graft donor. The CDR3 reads CASSRPSVGQFF. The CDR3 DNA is TGTGCCAGCAGTAGACCAAGTGTTGGGCAGTTCTTC.